The entry that follows covers one T cell receptor beta chain sequence. The antigen is undetermined. This sample is drawn from a study of vaccination and CD4 T cells after COVID-19. Study-level information: Convalescent cases consisted of six males and four females, of whom two were Hispanic. Overlapping SARS-CoV-2, HCoV-NL63, HCoV-OC43 and HCoV-229E spike peptides were used to stimulate cells.

Treatment indicated: approximately 9-day PBMC culture with coronavirus spike peptide pools or control peptides (ViraFEST assay). With V trimmed by 3 bases and J by 7 bases, 2 bases remained unmatched. Germline CDR1 and CDR2: MDHEN and SYDVKM. This CDR3 contains 14 residues. Sequenced with the Oncomine TCR Beta short-read assay was DNA taken from cultured CD4+ T cells. It was from cultured CD4+ T cells that genomic DNA was extracted. TCRdb re-derived calls from the PCR reads in MiXCR, one entry per CDR3 protein. The sample records around 12,000 distinct CDR3 sequences, around three quarters being singletons.

V usage is TRBV28 and J usage is TRBJ1-6; TRBD1 agrees at 8 bases. This receptor was identified in a human donor who had recovered from COVID-19. Sequenced: CD4+ T cells from blood, cultured in vitro. CDR3 residues: CASSFGQGNSPLHF. The CDR3 DNA is TGTGCCAGCAGTTTTGGACAGGGAAATTCACCCCTCCACTTT.